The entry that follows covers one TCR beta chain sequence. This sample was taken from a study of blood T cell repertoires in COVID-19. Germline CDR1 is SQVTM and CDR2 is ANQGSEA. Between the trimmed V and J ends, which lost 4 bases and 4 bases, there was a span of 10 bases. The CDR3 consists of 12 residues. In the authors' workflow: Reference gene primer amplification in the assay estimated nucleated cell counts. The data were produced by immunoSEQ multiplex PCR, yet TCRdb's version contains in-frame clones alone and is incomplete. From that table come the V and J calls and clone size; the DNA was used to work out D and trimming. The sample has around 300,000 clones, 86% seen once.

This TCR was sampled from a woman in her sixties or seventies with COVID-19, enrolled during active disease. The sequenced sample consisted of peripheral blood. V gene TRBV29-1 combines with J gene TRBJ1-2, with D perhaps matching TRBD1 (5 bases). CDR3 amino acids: CSVVGGTYGYTF. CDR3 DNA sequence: TGCAGCGTTGTCGGGGGTACCTATGGCTACACCTTC.